This TCR beta chain derives from a study of blood T cell repertoires in COVID-19. For the study at large: The study drew acute and convalescent COVID-19 samples from the United States, Italy and Spain. From T cells, B-cell-depleted T cells, or PBMCs came the material, which was cDNA or gDNA.

Per the original data handling: Amplification of reference gene primers was used by the study to estimate nucleated cell counts. The data were produced by immunoSEQ multiplex PCR, yet TCRdb's version contains in-frame clones alone and is incomplete. V and J calls and clone size are as listed in that table; D and trimming were resolved from the DNA. The table has about 310,000 clones, around 90% seen once; the top ten hold 1%. Per the germline V gene, CDR1 is SGHRS and CDR2 is YFSETQ. J gave up 3 bases and V 5 bases, and 8 bases lay outside the gene matches. The CDR3 extends over 15 amino acids. This TCR was recovered from a man over 45 with active or convalescent COVID-19. Sequenced input: peripheral blood. The chain links TRBV5-1 to TRBJ2-7; 10 bases are a match to TRBD1. CDR3 loop: CASSLTGTGVYEQYF. CDR3 coding DNA: TGCGCCAGCAGTTTGACCGGGACAGGGGTCTACGAGCAGTACTTC.